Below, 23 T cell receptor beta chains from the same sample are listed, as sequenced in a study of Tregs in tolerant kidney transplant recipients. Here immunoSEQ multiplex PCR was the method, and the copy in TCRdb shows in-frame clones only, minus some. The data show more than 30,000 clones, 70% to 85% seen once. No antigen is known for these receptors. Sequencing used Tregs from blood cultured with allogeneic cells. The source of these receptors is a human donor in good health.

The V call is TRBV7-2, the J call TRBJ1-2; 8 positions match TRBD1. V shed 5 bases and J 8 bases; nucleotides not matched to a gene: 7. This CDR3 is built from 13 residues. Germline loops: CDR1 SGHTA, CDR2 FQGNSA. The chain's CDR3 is CASSIRGRGGYTF. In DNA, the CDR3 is TGTGCCAGCAGCATCAGGGGGCGAGGAGGCTACACCTTC.

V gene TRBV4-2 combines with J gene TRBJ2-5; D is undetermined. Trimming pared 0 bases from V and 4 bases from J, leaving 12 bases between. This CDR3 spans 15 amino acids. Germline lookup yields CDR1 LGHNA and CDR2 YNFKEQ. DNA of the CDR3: TGTGCCAGCAGCCAAGATATGGTAAATTCAGAGACCCAGTACTTC. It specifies CASSQDMVNSETQYF.

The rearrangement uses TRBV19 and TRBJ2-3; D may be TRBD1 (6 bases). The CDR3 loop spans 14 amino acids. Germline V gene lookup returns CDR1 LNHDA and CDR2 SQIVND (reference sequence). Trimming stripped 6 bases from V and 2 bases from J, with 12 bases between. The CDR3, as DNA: TGTGCCAGTAGGGTCAGGGGAGTCACAGATACGCAGTATTTT. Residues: CASRVRGVTDTQYF.

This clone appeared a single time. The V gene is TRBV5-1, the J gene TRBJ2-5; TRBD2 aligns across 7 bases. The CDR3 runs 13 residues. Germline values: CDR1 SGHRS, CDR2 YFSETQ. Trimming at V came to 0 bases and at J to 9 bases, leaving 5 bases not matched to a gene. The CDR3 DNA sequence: TGCGCCAGCAGCTTGGCCCCCGCGGGGGCCCAGTACTTC. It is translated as CASSLAPAGAQYF. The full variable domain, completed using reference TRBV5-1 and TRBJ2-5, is KAGVTQTPRYLIKTRGQQVTLSCSPISGHRSVSWYQQTPGQGLQFLFEYFSETQRNKGNFPGRFSGRQFSNSRSEMNVSTLELGDSALYLCASSLAPAGAQYFGPGTRLLVL.

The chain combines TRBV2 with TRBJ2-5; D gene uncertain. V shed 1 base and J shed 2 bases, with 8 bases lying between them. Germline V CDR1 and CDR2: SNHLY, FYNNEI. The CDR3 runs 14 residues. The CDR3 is CASSEGEWQETQYF. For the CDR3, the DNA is TGTGCCAGCAGTGAAGGGGAATGGCAAGAGACCCAGTACTTC. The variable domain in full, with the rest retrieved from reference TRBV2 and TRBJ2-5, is EPEVTQTPSHQVTQMGQEVILRCVPISNHLYFYWYRQILGQKVEFLVSFYNNEISEKSEIFDDQFSVERPDGSNFTLKIRSTKLEDSAMYFCASSEGEWQETQYFGPGTRLLVL.

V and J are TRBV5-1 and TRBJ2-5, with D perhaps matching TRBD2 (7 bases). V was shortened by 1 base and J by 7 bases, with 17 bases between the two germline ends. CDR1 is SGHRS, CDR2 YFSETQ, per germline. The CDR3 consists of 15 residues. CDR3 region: CASSLSGGGSMTQYF. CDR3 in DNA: TGCGCCAGCAGCTTGAGTGGCGGGGGCTCGATGACCCAGTACTTC.

The CDR3, as DNA: TGCAGCGTACCAGAGCGCAGGGATAGGCAACAGACCCAGTACTTC. Protein: CSVPERRDRQQTQYF. The chain is built from TRBV29-1 and TRBJ2-5; D possibly corresponds to TRBD1 (5 bases). The CDR3 runs to 15 residues. V lost 6 bases to trimming and J lost 6 bases, with 23 bases between them. Germline V gives CDR1 SQVTM, CDR2 ANQGSEA.

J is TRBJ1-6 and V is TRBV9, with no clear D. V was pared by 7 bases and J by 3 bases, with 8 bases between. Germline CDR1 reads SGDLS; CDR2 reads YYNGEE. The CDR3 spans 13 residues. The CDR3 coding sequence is TGTGCCAGCTCAAGGGACTATAATTCACCCCTCCACTTT. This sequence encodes CASSRDYNSPLHF. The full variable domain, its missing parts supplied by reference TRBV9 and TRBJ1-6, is DSGVTQTPKHLITATGQRVTLRCSPRSGDLSVYWYQQSLDQGLQFLIQYYNGEERAKGNILERFSAQQFPDLHSELNLSSLELGDSALYFCASSRDYNSPLHFGNGTRLTVT.

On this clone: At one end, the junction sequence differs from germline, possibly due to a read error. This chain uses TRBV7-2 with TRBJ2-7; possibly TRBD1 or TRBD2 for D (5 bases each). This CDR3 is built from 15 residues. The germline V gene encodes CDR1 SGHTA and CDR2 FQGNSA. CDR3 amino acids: CASTLNPGPTYEQYF. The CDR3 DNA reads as TGTGCCAGCACCTTAAACCCGGGACCGACCTACGAGCAGTACTTC.

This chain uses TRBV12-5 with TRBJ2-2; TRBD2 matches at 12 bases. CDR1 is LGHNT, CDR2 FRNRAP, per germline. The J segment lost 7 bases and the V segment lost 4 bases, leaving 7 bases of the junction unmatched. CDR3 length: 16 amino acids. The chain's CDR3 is CASGSPGLAGGGELFF. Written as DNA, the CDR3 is TGTGCTAGTGGTTCACCGGGACTAGCGGGTGGCGGGGAGCTGTTTTTT.

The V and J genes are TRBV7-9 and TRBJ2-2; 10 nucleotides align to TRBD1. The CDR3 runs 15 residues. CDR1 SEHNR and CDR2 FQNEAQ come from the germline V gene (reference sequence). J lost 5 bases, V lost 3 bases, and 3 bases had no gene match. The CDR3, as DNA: TGTGCCAGCAGCTTCGGGACAGGGGAAACCGGGGAGCTGTTTTTT. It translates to CASSFGTGETGELFF.

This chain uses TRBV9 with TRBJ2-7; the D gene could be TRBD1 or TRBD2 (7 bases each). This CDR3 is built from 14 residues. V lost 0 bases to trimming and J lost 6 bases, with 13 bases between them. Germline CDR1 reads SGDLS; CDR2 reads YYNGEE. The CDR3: CASSVGSGGAEQYF. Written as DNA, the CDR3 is TGTGCCAGCAGCGTAGGCTCAGGGGGGGCCGAGCAGTACTTC.

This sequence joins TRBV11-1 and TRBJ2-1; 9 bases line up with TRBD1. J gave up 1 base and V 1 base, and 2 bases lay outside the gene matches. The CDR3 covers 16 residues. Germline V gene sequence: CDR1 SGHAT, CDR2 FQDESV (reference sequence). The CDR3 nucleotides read TGTGCCAGCAGCTTAGTTGGGACAGGGTCCTACAATGAGCAGTTCTTC. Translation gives CASSLVGTGSYNEQFF.

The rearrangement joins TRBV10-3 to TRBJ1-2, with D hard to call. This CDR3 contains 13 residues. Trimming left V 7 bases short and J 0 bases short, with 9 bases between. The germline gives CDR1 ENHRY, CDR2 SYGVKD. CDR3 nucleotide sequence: TGTGCCATCACTTCCGAGACTAACTATGGCTACACCTTC. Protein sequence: CAITSETNYGYTF.

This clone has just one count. CDR3 residues: CASSPPTGLAGDQSSTDTQYF. Written as DNA, the CDR3 is TGTGCCAGCTCACCTCCGACAGGACTAGCGGGGGACCAATCTAGCACAGATACGCAGTATTTT. The genes are TRBV18 and TRBJ2-3; 13 nucleotides align to TRBD2. This CDR3 comprises 21 residues. Trimming took 3 bases from V and 0 from J; bases not matched to a gene: 15. Germline V gene data show CDR1 as KGHSH and CDR2 as LQKENI.

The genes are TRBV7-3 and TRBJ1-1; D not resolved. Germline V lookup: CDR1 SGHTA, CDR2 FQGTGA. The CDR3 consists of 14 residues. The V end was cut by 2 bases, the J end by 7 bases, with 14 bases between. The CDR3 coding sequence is TGTGCCAGCAGCTTAGATCGGTCGGTCAGTGAAGCTTTCTTT. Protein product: CASSLDRSVSEAFF.

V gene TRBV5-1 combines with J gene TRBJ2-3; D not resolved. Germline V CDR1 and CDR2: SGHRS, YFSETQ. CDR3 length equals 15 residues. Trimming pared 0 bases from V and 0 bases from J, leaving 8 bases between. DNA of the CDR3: TGCGCCAGCAGCTTGGTGGGCCGGAGCACAGATACGCAGTATTTT. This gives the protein CASSLVGRSTDTQYF. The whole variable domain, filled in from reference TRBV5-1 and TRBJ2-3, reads KAGVTQTPRYLIKTRGQQVTLSCSPISGHRSVSWYQQTPGQGLQFLFEYFSETQRNKGNFPGRFSGRQFSNSRSEMNVSTLELGDSALYLCASSLVGRSTDTQYFGPGTRLTVL.

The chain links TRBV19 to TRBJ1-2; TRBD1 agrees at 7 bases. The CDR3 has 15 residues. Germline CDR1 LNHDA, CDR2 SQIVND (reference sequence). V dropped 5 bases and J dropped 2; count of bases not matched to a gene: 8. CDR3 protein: CASSYRGQNNYGYTF. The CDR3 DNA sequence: TGTGCCAGTAGTTACAGGGGACAGAACAACTATGGCTACACCTTC.

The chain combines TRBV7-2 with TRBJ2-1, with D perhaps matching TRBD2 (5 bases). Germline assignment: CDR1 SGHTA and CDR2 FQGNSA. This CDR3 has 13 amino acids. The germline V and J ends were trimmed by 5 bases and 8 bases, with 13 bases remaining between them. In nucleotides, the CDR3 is TGTGCCAGCAGCCCACTAGGATGGGATGAGCAGTTCTTC. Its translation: CASSPLGWDEQFF. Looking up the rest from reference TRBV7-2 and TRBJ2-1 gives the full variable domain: GAGVSQSPSNKVTEKGKDVELRCDPISGHTALYWYRQSLGQGLEFLIYFQGNSAPDKSGLPSDRFSAERTGGSVSTLTIQRTQQEDSAVYLCASSPLGWDEQFFGPGTRLTVL.

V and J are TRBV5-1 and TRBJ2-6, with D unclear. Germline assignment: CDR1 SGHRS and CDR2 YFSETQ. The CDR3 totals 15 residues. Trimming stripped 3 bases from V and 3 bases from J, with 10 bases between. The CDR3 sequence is CASSSAPIGANVLTF. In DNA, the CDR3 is TGCGCCAGCAGCTCCGCCCCTATTGGGGCCAACGTCCTGACTTTC.

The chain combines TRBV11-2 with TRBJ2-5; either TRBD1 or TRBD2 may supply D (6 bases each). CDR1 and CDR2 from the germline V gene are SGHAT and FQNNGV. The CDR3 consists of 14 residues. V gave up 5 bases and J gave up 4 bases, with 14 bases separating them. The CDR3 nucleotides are TGTGCCAGCAGCCGGTGGGGGGCAGCAGAGACCCAGTACTTC. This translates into CASSRWGAAETQYF.

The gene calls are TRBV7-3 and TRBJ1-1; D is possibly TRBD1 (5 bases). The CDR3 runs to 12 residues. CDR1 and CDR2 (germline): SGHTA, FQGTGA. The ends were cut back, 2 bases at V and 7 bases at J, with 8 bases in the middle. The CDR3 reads CASSLEGFEAFF. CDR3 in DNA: TGTGCCAGCAGCTTAGAGGGGTTTGAAGCTTTCTTT.

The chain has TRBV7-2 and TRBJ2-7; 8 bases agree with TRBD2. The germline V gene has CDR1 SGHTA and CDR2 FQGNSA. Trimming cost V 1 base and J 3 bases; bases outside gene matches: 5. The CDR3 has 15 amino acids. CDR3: CASSLESSGYYEQYF. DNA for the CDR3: TGTGCCAGCAGCTTAGAGTCTAGCGGGTACTACGAGCAGTACTTC.